Described below is a single T cell receptor (beta chain) sequence and its context. Repertoires were generated with immunoSEQ multiplex PCR, while TCRdb's copy carries only in-frame clones and drops some. The sample has around 1,100,000 clones; roughly 77% are singletons. The CDR3 consists of 16 residues. The V and J ends lost 4 bases and 0 bases, in that order; junction bases with no gene match: 7. Per germline, CDR1 MDHEN and CDR2 SYDVKM. The sample comes from a study of shared clonotypes between healthy human individuals. The sequencing input was memory CD4+ T cells from PBMCs. Specified subset: CD45RA-negative fraction. V gene TRBV28 combines with J gene TRBJ2-3, with 7 positions matching TRBD1. The sequence was obtained from a young man in good health. Some clones in this sample may be carry-over from other donors' samples. The CDR3 sequence is CASSSPGGNSTDTQYF. DNA of the CDR3: TGTGCCAGCAGTTCCCCAGGGGGAAATAGCACAGATACGCAGTATTTT. The full variable domain, with the rest looked up from reference TRBV28 and TRBJ2-3, is DVKVTQSSRYLVKRTGEKVFLECVQDMDHENMFWYRQDPGLGLRLIYFSYDVKMKEKGDIPEGYSVSREKKERFSLILESASTNQTSMYLCASSSPGGNSTDTQYFGPGTRLTVL.